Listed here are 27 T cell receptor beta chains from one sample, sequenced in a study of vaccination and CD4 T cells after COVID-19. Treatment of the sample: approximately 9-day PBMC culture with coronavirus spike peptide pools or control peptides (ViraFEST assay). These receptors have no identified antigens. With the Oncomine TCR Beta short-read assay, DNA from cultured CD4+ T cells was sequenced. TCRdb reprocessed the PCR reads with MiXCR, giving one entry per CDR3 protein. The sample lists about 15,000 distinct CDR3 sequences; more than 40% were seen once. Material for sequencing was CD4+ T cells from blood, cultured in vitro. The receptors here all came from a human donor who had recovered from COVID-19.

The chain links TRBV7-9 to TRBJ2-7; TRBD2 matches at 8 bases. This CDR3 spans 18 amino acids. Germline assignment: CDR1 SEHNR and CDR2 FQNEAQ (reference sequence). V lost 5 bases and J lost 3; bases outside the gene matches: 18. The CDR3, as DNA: TGTGCCAGCAGCCCTTCACTAGCGGTCCCTAATTTTTTCTACGAGCAGTACTTC. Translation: CASSPSLAVPNFFYEQYF.

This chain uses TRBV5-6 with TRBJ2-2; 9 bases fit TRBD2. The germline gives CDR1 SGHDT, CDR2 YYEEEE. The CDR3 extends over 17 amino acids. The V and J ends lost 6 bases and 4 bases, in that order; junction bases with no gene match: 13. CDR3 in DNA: TGTGCCAGCACAGGGAGACTAGCGGATACCTTCACCGGGGAGCTGTTTTTT. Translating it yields CASTGRLADTFTGELFF. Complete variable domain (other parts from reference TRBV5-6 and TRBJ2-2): DAGVTQSPTHLIKTRGQQVTLRCSPKSGHDTVSWYQQALGQGPQFIFQYYEEEERQRGNFPDRFSGHQFPNYSSELNVNALLLGDSALYLCASTGRLADTFTGELFFGEGSRLTVL.

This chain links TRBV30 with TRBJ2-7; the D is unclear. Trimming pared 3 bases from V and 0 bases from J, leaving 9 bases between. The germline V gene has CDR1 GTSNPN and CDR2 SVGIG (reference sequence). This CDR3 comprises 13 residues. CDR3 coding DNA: TGTGCCTGGAGCGACGGCCGCTCCTACGAGCAGTACTTC. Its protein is CAWSDGRSYEQYF.

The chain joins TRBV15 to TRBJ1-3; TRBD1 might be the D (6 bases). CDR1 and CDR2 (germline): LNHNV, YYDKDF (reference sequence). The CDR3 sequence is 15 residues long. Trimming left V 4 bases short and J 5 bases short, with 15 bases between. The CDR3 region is CATSIDMTGRNTIYF. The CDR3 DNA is TGTGCCACCAGCATTGATATGACAGGCAGAAACACCATATATTTT.

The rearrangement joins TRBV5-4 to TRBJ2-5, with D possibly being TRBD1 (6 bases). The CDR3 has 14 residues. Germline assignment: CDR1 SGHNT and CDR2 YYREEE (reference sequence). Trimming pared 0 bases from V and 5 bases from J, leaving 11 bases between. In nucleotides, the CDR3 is TGTGCCAGCAGCTTGGCAGGGGCGAGGGAGACCCAGTACTTC. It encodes CASSLAGARETQYF.

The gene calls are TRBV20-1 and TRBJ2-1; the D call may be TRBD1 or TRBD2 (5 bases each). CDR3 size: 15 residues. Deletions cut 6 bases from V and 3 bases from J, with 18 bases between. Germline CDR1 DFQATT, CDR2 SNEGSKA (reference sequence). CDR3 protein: CSALPRDGDYNEQFF. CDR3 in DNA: TGCAGTGCCCTCCCCCGGGACGGGGACTACAATGAGCAGTTCTTC.

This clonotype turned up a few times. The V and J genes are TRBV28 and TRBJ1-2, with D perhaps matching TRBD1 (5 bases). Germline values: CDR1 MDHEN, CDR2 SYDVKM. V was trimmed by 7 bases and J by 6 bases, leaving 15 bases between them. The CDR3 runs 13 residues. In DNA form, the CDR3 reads TGTGCCAGCACCTCTAGACAGCGCCATGGCTACACCTTC. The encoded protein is CASTSRQRHGYTF.

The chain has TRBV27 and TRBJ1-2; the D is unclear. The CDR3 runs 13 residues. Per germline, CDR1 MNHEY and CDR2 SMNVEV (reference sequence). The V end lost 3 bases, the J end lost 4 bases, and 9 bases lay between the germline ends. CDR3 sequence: CASSFRAGYGYTF. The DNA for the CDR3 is TGTGCCAGCAGTTTTCGGGCCGGCTATGGCTACACCTTC.

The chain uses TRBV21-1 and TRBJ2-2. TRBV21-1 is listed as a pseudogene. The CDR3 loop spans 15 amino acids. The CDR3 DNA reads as TGTGCCAGCAGTCACGCCGTTCTAGACACCGGGGAGCTGTTTTTT. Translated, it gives CASSHAVLDTGELFF.

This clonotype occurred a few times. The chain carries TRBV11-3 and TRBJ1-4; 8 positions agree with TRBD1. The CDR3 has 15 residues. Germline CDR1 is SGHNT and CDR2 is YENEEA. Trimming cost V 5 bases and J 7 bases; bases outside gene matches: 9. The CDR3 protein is CASSLRTGYGEKLFF. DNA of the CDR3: TGTGCCAGCAGCCTCCGGACAGGGTATGGTGAAAAACTGTTTTTT.

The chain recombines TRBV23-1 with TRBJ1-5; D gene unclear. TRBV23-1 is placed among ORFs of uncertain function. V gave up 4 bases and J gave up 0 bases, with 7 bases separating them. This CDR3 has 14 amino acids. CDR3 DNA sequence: TGCGCCAGCAGTCCGGGCGATAGCAATCAGCCCCAGCATTTT. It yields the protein CASSPGDSNQPQHF.

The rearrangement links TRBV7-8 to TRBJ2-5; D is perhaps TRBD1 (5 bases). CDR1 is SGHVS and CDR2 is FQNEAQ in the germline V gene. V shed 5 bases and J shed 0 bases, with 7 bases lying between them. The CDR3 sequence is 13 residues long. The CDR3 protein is CASSPDNQETQYF. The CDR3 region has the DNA TGTGCCAGCAGCCCGGACAACCAAGAGACCCAGTACTTC.

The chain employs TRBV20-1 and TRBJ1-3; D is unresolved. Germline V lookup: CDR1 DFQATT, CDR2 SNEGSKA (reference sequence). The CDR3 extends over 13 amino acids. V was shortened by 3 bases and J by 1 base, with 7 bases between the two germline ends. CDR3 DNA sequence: TGCAGTGCTAGTGCCGGGTCTGGAAACACCATATATTTT. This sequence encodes CSASAGSGNTIYF.

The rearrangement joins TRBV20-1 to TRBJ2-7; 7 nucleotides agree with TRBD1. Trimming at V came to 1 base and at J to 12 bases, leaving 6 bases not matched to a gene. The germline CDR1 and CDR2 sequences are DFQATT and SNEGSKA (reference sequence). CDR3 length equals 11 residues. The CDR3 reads CSARGTGGTYF. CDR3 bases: TGCAGTGCTAGAGGGACAGGCGGAACGTACTTC.

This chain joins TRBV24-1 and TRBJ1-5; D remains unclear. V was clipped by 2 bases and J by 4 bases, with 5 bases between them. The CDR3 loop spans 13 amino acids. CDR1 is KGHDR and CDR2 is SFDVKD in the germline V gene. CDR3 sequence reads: CATSDYGNQPQHF. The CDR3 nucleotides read TGTGCCACCAGTGATTATGGGAATCAGCCCCAGCATTTT.

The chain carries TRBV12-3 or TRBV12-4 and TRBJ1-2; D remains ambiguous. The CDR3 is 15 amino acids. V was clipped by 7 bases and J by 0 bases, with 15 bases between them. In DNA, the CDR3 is TGTGCCAGCACTCCACGTCGTATTCCTAACTATGGCTACACCTTC. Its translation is CASTPRRIPNYGYTF.

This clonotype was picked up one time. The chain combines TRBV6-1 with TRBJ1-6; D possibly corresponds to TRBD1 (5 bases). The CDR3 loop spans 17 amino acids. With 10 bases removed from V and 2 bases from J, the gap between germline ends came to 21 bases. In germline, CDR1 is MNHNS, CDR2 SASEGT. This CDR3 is CATSGEQRQPYNSPLHF. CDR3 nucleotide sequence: TGTGCCACCTCTGGGGAACAGAGACAGCCCTATAATTCACCCCTCCACTTT.

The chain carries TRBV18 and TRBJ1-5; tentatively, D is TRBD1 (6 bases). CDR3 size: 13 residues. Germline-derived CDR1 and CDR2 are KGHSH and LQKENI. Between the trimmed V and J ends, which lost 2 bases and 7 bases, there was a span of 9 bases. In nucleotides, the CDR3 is TGTGCCAGCTCACCAAACAGGGAACAGCCCCAGCATTTT. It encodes CASSPNREQPQHF.

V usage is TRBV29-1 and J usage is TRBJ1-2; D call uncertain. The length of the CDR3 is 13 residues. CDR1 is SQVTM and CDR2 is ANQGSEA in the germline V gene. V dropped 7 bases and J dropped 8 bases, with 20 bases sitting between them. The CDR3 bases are TGCAGCGCCGGGTCCCCAAGCGCAGGAGGCTACACCTTC. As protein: CSAGSPSAGGYTF.

CDR3 sequence: CASSLGRGVVNEQFF. The DNA of the CDR3 is TGTGCCAGCAGCTTAGGGCGGGGGGTGGTCAATGAGCAGTTCTTC. The rearrangement uses TRBV7-2 and TRBJ2-1; 8 bases are shared with TRBD2. The J segment lost 6 bases and the V segment lost 1 base, leaving 5 bases of the junction unmatched. The germline V gene has CDR1 SGHTA and CDR2 FQGNSA. CDR3 size: 15 residues.

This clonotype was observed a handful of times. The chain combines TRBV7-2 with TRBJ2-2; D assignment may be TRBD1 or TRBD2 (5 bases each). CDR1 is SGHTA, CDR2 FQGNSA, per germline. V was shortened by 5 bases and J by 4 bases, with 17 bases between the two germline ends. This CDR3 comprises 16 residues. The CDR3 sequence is CASSLQGPAGTGELFF. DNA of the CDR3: TGTGCCAGCAGCCTGCAGGGCCCTGCGGGCACCGGGGAGCTGTTTTTT.

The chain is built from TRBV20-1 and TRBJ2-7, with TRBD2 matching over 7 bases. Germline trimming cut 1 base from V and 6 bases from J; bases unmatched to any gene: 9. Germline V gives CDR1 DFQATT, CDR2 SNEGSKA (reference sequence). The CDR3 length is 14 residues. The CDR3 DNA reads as TGCAGTGCTAGAGGCCCAGGGAGGGGCCTCGAGCAGTACTTC. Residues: CSARGPGRGLEQYF.

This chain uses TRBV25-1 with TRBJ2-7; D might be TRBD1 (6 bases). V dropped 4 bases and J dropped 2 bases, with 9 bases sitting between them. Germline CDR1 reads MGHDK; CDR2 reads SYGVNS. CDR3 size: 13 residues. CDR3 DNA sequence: TGTGCCAGCAGTGTGGCAGGGGCCTACGAGCAGTACTTC. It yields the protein CASSVAGAYEQYF.

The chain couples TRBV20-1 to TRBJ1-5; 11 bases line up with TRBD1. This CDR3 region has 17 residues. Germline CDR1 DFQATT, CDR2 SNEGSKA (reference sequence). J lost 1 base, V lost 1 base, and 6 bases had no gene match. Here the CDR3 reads CSARAGQGARSNQPQHF. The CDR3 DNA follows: TGCAGTGCTAGAGCCGGACAGGGGGCTCGGAGCAATCAGCCCCAGCATTTT.

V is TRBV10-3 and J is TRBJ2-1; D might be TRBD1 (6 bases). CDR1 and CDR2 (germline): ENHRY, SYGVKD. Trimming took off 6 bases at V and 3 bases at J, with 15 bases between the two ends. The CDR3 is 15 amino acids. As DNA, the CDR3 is TGTGCCATCAGCAGTCCCGGGACAAGCTACAATGAGCAGTTCTTC. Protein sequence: CAISSPGTSYNEQFF.

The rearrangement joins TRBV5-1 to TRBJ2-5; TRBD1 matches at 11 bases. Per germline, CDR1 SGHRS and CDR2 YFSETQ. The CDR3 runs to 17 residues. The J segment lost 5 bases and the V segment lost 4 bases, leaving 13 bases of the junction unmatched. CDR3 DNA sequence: TGCGCCAGCAGCGCCTCCCTAAGGACAGGGGGCGGGGAGACCCAGTACTTC. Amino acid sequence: CASSASLRTGGGETQYF.

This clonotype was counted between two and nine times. In DNA, the CDR3 is TGTGCCAGCAGTCGACAAGTTTCCCCAGATACGCAGTATTTT. It specifies CASSRQVSPDTQYF. The chain links TRBV7-2 to TRBJ2-3, with D unclear. Germline V gives CDR1 SGHTA, CDR2 FQGNSA. This CDR3 is 14 amino acids long. V dropped 6 bases and J dropped 4 bases, with 14 bases sitting between them.